Listed here is a single TCR beta chain. Looked up from germline, CDR1 is SGDLS and CDR2 is YYNGEE. Trimming left V 2 bases short and J 4 bases short, with 9 bases between. This CDR3 is built from 14 residues. These data belong to a study of blood T cell repertoires in COVID-19. The data were produced by immunoSEQ multiplex PCR, yet TCRdb's version contains in-frame clones alone and is incomplete. The sample records 200,000 or so clones, 80% to 85% being singletons. The source of this sequence is a man aged 40-49 years who had recovered from COVID-19. The sequenced sample consisted of PBMCs or T cells enriched from blood (not recorded which). The V call is TRBV9, the J call TRBJ1-4; D remains ambiguous. The CDR3 loop is CASSVQALNEKLFF. The CDR3 DNA reads TGTGCCAGCAGCGTCCAGGCCCTTAATGAAAAACTGTTTTTT.